The source of this T cell receptor beta chain is a study of beta chain features in type 1 diabetes. Study observations and caveats: Type 1 diabetes patients had TCRB CDR3s that were shorter (moderately but significantly so) in all four CD4+ subsets.

All of the isolated RNA was reverse transcribed, so expressed TCRB transcripts were sequenced. Method: immunoSEQ multiplex PCR; TCRdb's copy keeps in-frame clones and lacks some. The table has about 160,000 clones, approximately 8.1% seen once; the top ten hold roughly 0.46%. The germline V gene encodes CDR1 LGHNA and CDR2 YSLEER. J was trimmed by 0 bases and V by 1 base; bases with no gene match: 5. CDR3 length: 18 residues. This clone came up many times. The antigen remains undetermined. The source of this sequence is a young man with type 1 diabetes. The genes are TRBV4-3 and TRBJ2-6; 8 nucleotides agree with TRBD2. The sequenced sample was central memory CD4+ T cells from blood. CDR3 DNA: TGCGCCAGCAGCCAAGTAGCGGGGACGAGCTCTGGGGCCAACGTCCTGACTTTC. This codes for CASSQVAGTSSGANVLTF.